This TCR beta chain was captured by sequencing in a study of PD-L1 blockade in urothelial cancer. Overall study: About 85% of the roughly 30 patients were males with bladder-origin urothelial cancer. A median roughly 130,000 T cells were found in blood samples.

In its sample, this clone was seen once. This sample's time point: peripheral blood 6 weeks after treatment start. Germline assignment: CDR1 MNHNS and CDR2 SASEGT. V shed 6 bases, J shed 6 bases, and the junction held 7 bases outside the gene matches. This CDR3 is built from 14 residues. Each PCR received spiked synthetic TCR analog templates. The assay was immunoSEQ multiplex PCR, and TCRdb's table has in-frame clones only and misses some. The repertoire has around 47,000 clones, about four fifths of them found once; the top ten carry about 12%. The input for sequencing was PBMCs, taken around atezolizumab (anti-PD-L1) treatment. This chain uses TRBV6-1 with TRBJ2-7; 11 bases line up with TRBD2. This sequence originates from a man aged 55 to 70 with urothelial cancer. CDR3: CASSKLAGVPEQYF. The CDR3 DNA reads TGTGCCAGCAGCAAACTAGCGGGAGTTCCCGAGCAGTACTTC.